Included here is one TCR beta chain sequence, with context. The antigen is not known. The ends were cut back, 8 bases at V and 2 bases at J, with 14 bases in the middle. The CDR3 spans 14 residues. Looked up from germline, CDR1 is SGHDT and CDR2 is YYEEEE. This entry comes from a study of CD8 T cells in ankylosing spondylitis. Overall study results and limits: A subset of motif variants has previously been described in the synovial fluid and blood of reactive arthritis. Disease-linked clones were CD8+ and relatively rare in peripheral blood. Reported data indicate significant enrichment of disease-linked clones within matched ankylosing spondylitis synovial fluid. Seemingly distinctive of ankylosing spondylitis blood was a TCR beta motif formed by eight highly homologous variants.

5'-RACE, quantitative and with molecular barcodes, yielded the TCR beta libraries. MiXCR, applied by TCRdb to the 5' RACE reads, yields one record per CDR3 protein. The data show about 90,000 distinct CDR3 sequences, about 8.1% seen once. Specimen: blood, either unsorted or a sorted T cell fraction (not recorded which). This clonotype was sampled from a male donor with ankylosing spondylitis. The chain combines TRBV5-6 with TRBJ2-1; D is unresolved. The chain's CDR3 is CARSPGFPYNEQFF. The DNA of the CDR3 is TGTGCCAGGAGCCCCGGGTTCCCCTACAATGAGCAGTTCTTC.